The clone carrying this T cell receptor (beta chain) was detected ten times or more. V gave up 1 base and J gave up 4 bases; unmatched junction bases: 0. This CDR3 is 14 amino acids long. Germline assignment: CDR1 MGHRA and CDR2 YSYEKL. This table comes from immunoSEQ multiplex PCR, and its TCRdb copy is limited to in-frame clones, with some not included. The sample has under 200,000 clones; over 80% are singletons. Participants were aged 18 to 89 years, lived in 24 US areas, and enrolled virtually. Clinical histories supplied by participants themselves formed the basis of cohort assignment. The record originates from a study of blood T cell repertoires in COVID-19. Study in general: Samples came from the United States, Italy and Spain, spanning acute and convalescent COVID-19. Nucleic acid was either cDNA or gDNA, and it came from T cells, B-cell-depleted T cells, or PBMCs.

The source is a woman in her sixties who had recovered from COVID-19. The genes are TRBV4-1 and TRBJ2-1; 8 bases fit TRBD1. The sample consisted of PBMCs or T cells enriched from blood (not recorded which). The CDR3: CASSQGQGYNEQFF. CDR3 DNA sequence: TGCGCCAGCAGCCAAGGACAGGGGTACAATGAGCAGTTCTTC.